This T cell receptor (beta chain) was identified during a study of shared clonotypes between healthy human individuals. V was clipped by 6 bases and J by 6 bases, with 17 bases between them. Germline loops: CDR1 MDHEN, CDR2 SYDVKM. The CDR3 loop spans 14 amino acids. TCRdb keeps only in-frame clones here, not all; method: immunoSEQ multiplex PCR. The data show around 510,000 clones, with 95% to 97% seen just once and 0.064% held by the top ten. The sequence was collected from a woman under 40 in good health. The V gene is TRBV28, the J gene TRBJ2-5; maybe TRBD2 (5 bases). Sequenced: naive CD4+ T cells sorted from blood. The subset denotes: CD45RA+ positively selected. In nucleotides, the CDR3 is TGTGCCAGCAGCCTCGACGGAGCGGTTAAGACCCAGTACTTC. Translated, it gives CASSLDGAVKTQYF.